This T cell receptor beta chain emerged from a study of T cells in Graves' hyperthyroidism and ophthalmopathy. Study outcomes and limitations: The model made its ophthalmopathy prediction, and onset followed a median approximately six months later.

This clonotype was found many times. Its target is unknown. Amplified TCR beta CDR3 regions derived from RNA transcripts. Researchers ran a first-round RT-PCR on the TCR CDR3 using the HTBI primer set. TCRdb itself ran the multiplex PCR reads through MiXCR, one entry per CDR3 protein. Counted here are around 300,000 distinct CDR3 sequences, about an eighth occurring once; the ten biggest clones make up approximately 7.9%. Stable disease denoted Graves' hyperthyroidism without ophthalmopathy progression within 18 months. Among the patients, aged 18 to 65, hyperthyroidism was newly diagnosed and had lasted under 2 months. Exclusion followed for patients with uncontrolled infection, other autoimmune disease, pregnancy or lactation. The clonotype comes from a woman aged 40 to 55 with Graves' hyperthyroidism. Sequencing was done on a sample of blood.

The CDR3 nucleotides are TGTGCCAGCAGTTTATCGGCAGGGCGCACAGATACGCAGTATTTT. Translation: CASSLSAGRTDTQYF. The chain has TRBV27 and TRBJ2-3; TRBD1 might be the D (5 bases). Germline V CDR1 and CDR2: MNHEY, SMNVEV (reference sequence). The length of the CDR3 is 15 residues. Between the trimmed V and J ends, which lost 0 bases and 1 base, there was a span of 8 bases.